Detailed here is one T cell receptor beta chain. This record comes from a study of blood T cell repertoires in COVID-19. CDR1 SGHRS and CDR2 YFSETQ come from the germline V gene. CDR3 size: 13 residues. Trimming shortened V by 7 bases and J by 1 base, and 11 bases separated the two germline ends. Here immunoSEQ multiplex PCR was the method, and the copy in TCRdb shows in-frame clones only, minus some. The profile shows nearly 200,000 clones, roughly nine tenths of them singletons. The chain couples TRBV5-1 to TRBJ1-1; no definite D call. Sequenced: PBMCs or T cells enriched from blood (not recorded which). The TCR was taken from a woman younger than 35 who had recovered from COVID-19. CDR3 residues: CASRVRQNTEAFF. The CDR3 nucleotides are TGCGCCAGCCGCGTCCGTCAGAACACTGAAGCTTTCTTT.